What follows are 24 T cell receptor beta chains derived from one specimen sequenced in a study of T cell repertoires in cytomegalovirus infection. TCRdb reprocessed the reads with MiXCR, giving one entry per CDR3 protein. The repertoire holds about 260,000 distinct CDR3 sequences, with about 13% as singletons. The sequenced sample was PBMCs. Receptor source: a human donor in good health (CMV status not recorded). Some clones in this sample may be carry-over from other donors' samples.

The chain has TRBV4-3 and TRBJ1-5; D perhaps matches TRBD1 (5 bases). Trimming shortened V by 4 bases and J by 4 bases, and 20 bases separated the two germline ends. The CDR3 runs to 17 residues. CDR1 is LGHNA and CDR2 is YSLEER in the germline V gene. The CDR3 coding sequence is TGCGCCAGCAGCCCACAAGTCGTGGGGGGGGTGAATCAGCCCCAGCATTTT. This sequence encodes CASSPQVVGGVNQPQHF.

This clonotype was seen at least ten times. The chain links TRBV3-1 to TRBJ2-1; 7 bases line up with TRBD2. Germline assignment: CDR1 LGHDT and CDR2 YNNKEL (reference sequence). This CDR3 comprises 16 residues. The V segment lost 0 bases and the J segment 3 bases; nucleotides outside the gene matches: 5. The CDR3 DNA reads TGTGCCAGCAGCCAAGAGGGCGGGAGACTCTACAATGAGCAGTTCTTC. It translates to CASSQEGGRLYNEQFF.

The chain links TRBV11-2 to TRBJ1-4; 7 nucleotides agree with TRBD1. With V trimmed by 6 bases and J by 7 bases, 2 bases remained unmatched. The V gene's germline CDR1 is SGHAT and CDR2 FQNNGV. The CDR3 loop spans 12 amino acids. CDR3 coding DNA: TGTGCCAGCAGGGACAGGCCTGAAAAACTGTTTTTT. Its protein product is CASRDRPEKLFF.

The rearrangement uses TRBV29-1 and TRBJ1-2, with TRBD1 as a possible D gene (6 bases). CDR1 and CDR2 (germline): SQVTM, ANQGSEA. The ends were cut back, 5 bases at V and 6 bases at J, with 22 bases in the middle. There are 15 residues in the CDR3. CDR3 nucleotide sequence: TGCAGCGTTCCCCTCGGAGTAGGGGGTGTGAATGGCTACACCTTC. Translation gives CSVPLGVGGVNGYTF.

This clonotype was recorded a few times. V gene TRBV7-9 combines with J gene TRBJ1-2, with 7 bases fitting TRBD1. Germline CDR1 is SEHNR and CDR2 is FQNEAQ (reference sequence). CDR3 length equals 14 residues. V trimming: 4 bases; J trimming: 4 bases; junction bases outside the gene matches: 6. The CDR3 is CASSSGQSVYGYTF. In DNA form, the CDR3 reads TGTGCCAGCAGCTCGGGACAGTCGGTCTATGGCTACACCTTC.

This clonotype was counted a few times. J is TRBJ2-5 and V is TRBV7-9, with TRBD2 identical over 8 bases. V dropped 5 bases and J dropped 1; count of bases not matched to a gene: 12. This CDR3 spans 17 amino acids. From germline, CDR1 is SEHNR and CDR2 FQNEAQ (reference sequence). The CDR3 sequence is CASSRGLQAGAQETQYF. CDR3 DNA: TGTGCCAGCAGCAGGGGCCTCCAAGCGGGGGCCCAAGAGACCCAGTACTTC.

This clonotype was counted ten times or more. The DNA for the CDR3 is TGTGCCAGCAGTCGCAGCCTCGTTTCTTACACTGAAGCTTTCTTT. Translating gives CASSRSLVSYTEAFF. The chain uses TRBV7-2 and TRBJ1-1, with D hard to call. Germline loops: CDR1 SGHTA, CDR2 FQGNSA. This CDR3 comprises 15 residues. V lost 6 bases and J 3 bases, leaving 17 bases between the germline ends.

This clonotype was found a few times. A much larger clone is a single base away; this may be a read error. V usage is TRBV7-2 and J usage is TRBJ2-1; 9 bases agree with TRBD2. V trimming: 5 bases; J trimming: 0 bases; junction bases outside the gene matches: 5. The CDR3 is made up of 16 amino acids. Germline V gene sequence: CDR1 SGHTA, CDR2 FQGNSA. The DNA for the CDR3 is TGTGCCAGCAGCATCAGTAGCGGGAGCTCCTACAATGAGCAGTTCTTC. This sequence encodes CASSISSGSSYNEQFF.

J is TRBJ2-1 and V is TRBV7-9; 7 positions agree with TRBD2. This CDR3 is 14 amino acids long. CDR1 is SEHNR, CDR2 FQNEAQ, per germline (reference sequence). V dropped 5 bases and J dropped 6; count of bases not matched to a gene: 7. CDR3 in DNA: TGTGCCAGCAGCGTAGGAGCGGGGTTCAATGAGCAGTTCTTC. Translating gives CASSVGAGFNEQFF.

This clonotype was found many times. The gene calls are TRBV12-3 or TRBV12-4 and TRBJ2-1; D may match TRBD1 or TRBD2 (5 bases each). V shed 6 bases and J shed 8 bases, with 14 bases lying between them. The CDR3 has 13 residues. CDR3 loop: CASSWGERDEQFF. In DNA, the CDR3 is TGTGCCAGCAGCTGGGGCGAGAGGGATGAGCAGTTCTTC.

In its sample, this clonotype was seen many times. The chain uses TRBV7-8 and TRBJ2-5, with unresolved D. Per germline, CDR1 SGHVS and CDR2 FQNEAQ. This CDR3 comprises 13 residues. The V end was cut by 1 base, the J end by 6 bases, with 9 bases between. CDR3 sequence reads: CASSLGVGQTQYF. The CDR3 DNA is TGTGCCAGCAGCTTAGGGGTTGGACAGACCCAGTACTTC.

To note about this clonotype: A clone one base away is much larger, so this may be a read error. This chain links TRBV7-2 with TRBJ1-5; weak D call: TRBD1 (6 bases). CDR3 length equals 17 residues. CDR1 and CDR2 from the germline V gene are SGHTA and FQGNSA. The CDR3 DNA reads as TGTGCCAGCAGCTCCAGAGGGGGTGGGTTGGGGGATCAGCCCCAGAATTTT. It specifies CASSSRGGGLGDQPQNF. Combining the CDR3 with reference TRBV7-2 and TRBJ1-5 gives the whole variable domain GAGVSQSPSNKVTEKGKDVELRCDPISGHTALYWYRQSLGQGLEFLIYFQGNSAPDKSGLPSDRFSAERTGGSVSTLTIQRTQQEDSAVYLCASSSRGGGLGDQPQNFGDGTRLSIL.

This clonotype was recorded many times. V gene TRBV5-1 combines with J gene TRBJ2-3, with D uncertain. The CDR3 is 14 amino acids. Looked up from germline, CDR1 is SGHRS and CDR2 is YFSETQ. Trimming removed 1 base at V and 5 bases at J, with 11 bases between. The CDR3 loop reads CASSLRSSKDTQYF. The CDR3, as DNA: TGCGCCAGCAGCTTGCGTAGTAGTAAAGATACGCAGTATTTT.

This clonotype was picked up a small number of times. The rearrangement uses TRBV11-2 and TRBJ1-5; D unclear. V gave up 3 bases and J gave up 2 bases, with 14 bases separating them. The CDR3 sequence is 16 residues long. CDR1 SGHAT and CDR2 FQNNGV come from the germline V gene. The CDR3 loop is CASSLRARPGNQPQHF. For the CDR3, the DNA is TGTGCCAGCAGCTTGAGGGCCCGCCCCGGCAATCAGCCCCAGCATTTT.

The sample holds many counts of this clonotype. The chain has TRBV5-6 and TRBJ2-7; TRBD2 aligns across 14 bases. Germline V gene data show CDR1 as SGHDT and CDR2 as YYEEEE. The CDR3 has 16 residues. J lost 4 bases, V lost 4 bases, and 7 bases had no gene match. This CDR3 reads CASSPGTSGSRYEQYF. Here the CDR3 DNA reads TGTGCCAGCAGCCCCGGGACTAGCGGGAGCAGGTACGAGCAGTACTTC.

This clonotype has a handful of counts. V is TRBV14 and J is TRBJ2-2; D is possibly TRBD1 (6 bases). Germline V gene data show CDR1 as SGHDN and CDR2 as FVKESK. V lost 7 bases and J lost 6, with 21 bases in between. The CDR3 runs 16 residues. The CDR3 bases are TGTGCCAGCATCATAGCCGGGACAAAGGTCGCCGGGGAGCTGTTTTTT. This sequence encodes CASIIAGTKVAGELFF.

This sequence joins TRBV6-2 or TRBV6-3 and TRBJ2-1; perhaps D is TRBD1 or TRBD2 (5 bases each). Trimming stripped 5 bases from V and 8 bases from J, with 22 bases between. CDR3 size: 16 residues. Germline CDR1 and CDR2: MNHEY and SVGEGT. CDR3 in DNA: TGTGCCAGCAGTGACTTCCGGGGCCTTAGGATCCATGAGCAGTTCTTC. Amino acids: CASSDFRGLRIHEQFF.

This clonotype was counted ten times or more. The chain carries TRBV4-2 and TRBJ2-7; TRBD2 agrees at 9 bases. The junction had 9 bases not matched to a gene; V was cut back by 1 base and J by 5 bases. The CDR3 length is 16 residues. The germline V gene encodes CDR1 LGHNA and CDR2 YNFKEQ. The CDR3 reads CASSQVSGTSPHEQYF. The CDR3 DNA is TGTGCCAGCAGCCAAGTTTCCGGGACTAGCCCCCACGAGCAGTACTTC.

This clonotype was recorded many times. This chain uses TRBV7-2 with TRBJ2-5; D is ambiguous. The length of the CDR3 is 14 residues. Germline V gene data show CDR1 as SGHTA and CDR2 as FQGNSA. Trimming removed 3 bases at V and 4 bases at J, with 12 bases between. CDR3 nucleotides: TGTGCCAGCAGCTTGGAAAGGGCCCGAGAGACCCAGTACTTC. Encoded protein: CASSLERARETQYF.

V and J are TRBV20-1 and TRBJ2-7, with no clear D. The CDR3 runs 14 residues. Germline CDR1 and CDR2: DFQATT and SNEGSKA (reference sequence). V lost 0 bases to trimming and J lost 4 bases, with 13 bases between them. The CDR3 here is CSAREVGRQYEQYF. CDR3 DNA: TGCAGTGCTAGAGAGGTCGGGCGACAATACGAGCAGTACTTC.

The chain links TRBV10-3 to TRBJ1-5; tentative D call: TRBD1 (6 bases). V lost 6 bases and J lost 1, with 13 bases in between. The CDR3 has 15 residues. Germline CDR1 ENHRY, CDR2 SYGVKD. The CDR3 region has the DNA TGTGCCATCAGCGCCGGGACATTGAGCAATCAGCCCCAGCATTTT. It yields the protein CAISAGTLSNQPQHF.

The genes are TRBV3-1 and TRBJ1-5; weak D call: TRBD1 (5 bases). CDR3 length: 14 amino acids. The V end was cut by 3 bases, the J end by 3 bases, with 9 bases between. The germline gives CDR1 LGHDT, CDR2 YNNKEL (reference sequence). The CDR3, as DNA: TGTGCCAGCAGCCAGGGGGATCCCAATCAGCCCCAGCATTTT. Amino acid sequence: CASSQGDPNQPQHF.

The table lists this clonotype with many counts. This chain joins TRBV7-2 and TRBJ1-1, with D possibly matching TRBD1 (6 bases). Deletions cut 5 bases from V and 0 bases from J, with 19 bases between. The CDR3 contains 17 residues. Germline CDR1 SGHTA, CDR2 FQGNSA. The CDR3 bases are TGTGCCAGCAGCCTAGGGGGGGTAGGGGGGTTGAACACTGAAGCTTTCTTT. It translates to CASSLGGVGGLNTEAFF.

The genes are TRBV12-5 and TRBJ2-1, with D maybe TRBD2 (5 bases). This CDR3 has 14 amino acids. With 6 bases removed from V and 8 bases from J, the gap between germline ends came to 17 bases. CDR1 and CDR2 (germline): LGHNT, FRNRAP. The CDR3 nucleotides read TGTGCTAGTGGGTCCCTCTCGGGGTTGGATGAGCAGTTCTTC. It specifies CASGSLSGLDEQFF.